The T cell receptor beta chain described here comes from a study of blood T cells in healthy people across ages. Points from the study as a whole: The study found more naive CD4+ cells and higher diversity in long-lived than aged donors. PBMC samples, being unsorted, prevented any conclusive comparison of naive and antigen-experienced cells.

Then a second PCR, running about 6 to 12 cycles, was carried out with a sample-barcoded 5' primer and a J-beta primer mix. TCRdb reanalysed the 5' RACE reads using MiXCR and keeps one entry per CDR3 protein. This table has over 950,000 distinct CDR3 sequences, 35% to 40% appearing once. Looked up from germline, CDR1 is SGDLS and CDR2 is YYNGEE. V was pared by 3 bases and J by 8 bases, with 4 bases of the junction left unmatched. The CDR3 runs to 13 residues. For this clonotype: Its antigen is unidentified.

Researchers report isolating at least 6.5 million PBMCs per sample. Total RNA was isolated from each sample in quantities of at least 5 micrograms. Sequenced sample: blood. This receptor was taken from a man between 18 and 35 years old in good health. The V gene is TRBV9, the J gene TRBJ1-2; 10 nucleotides match TRBD1. The CDR3 nucleotides read TGTGCCAGCAGCGCCCGGGACAGGGGAGGCTACACCTTC. Its protein is CASSARDRGGYTF.